What follows are 9 T cell receptor beta chains derived from one specimen sequenced in a study of T-cell reconstitution after alpha-beta-depleted transplantation in children. Construction of the TCRbeta library involved unique molecular identifiers. TCRdb called the PCR reads again in MiXCR, with one record for every CDR3 protein. This sample has around 200,000 distinct CDR3 sequences; about 11% occur once, and the top ten carry 28%. Sample: PBMCs, taken before TCRalphabeta/CD19-depleted stem cell transplant. These receptors were obtained from a child younger than two with acute myeloid leukemia, due to receive a stem cell transplant.

At least ten counts were recorded for this clonotype. The chain carries TRBV7-9 and TRBJ1-2; maybe TRBD1 (5 bases). CDR1 SEHNR and CDR2 FQNEAQ come from the germline V gene (reference sequence). The CDR3 length is 15 residues. The V gene lost 3 bases and the J gene lost 1 base, with 12 bases spanning the gap. The CDR3 region is CASSLGQRLNYGYTF. CDR3 nucleotide sequence: TGTGCCAGCAGCTTGGGGCAAAGGCTTAACTATGGCTACACCTTC.

This clonotype appeared many times. The rearrangement joins TRBV20-1 to TRBJ2-1; no clear D. V dropped 2 bases and J dropped 8 bases, with 19 bases sitting between them. Germline-derived CDR1 and CDR2 are DFQATT and SNEGSKA (reference sequence). The CDR3 contains 15 residues. The DNA of the CDR3 is TGCAGTGCTAGATCAAGCGCCCCACTGACCCATGAGCAGTTCTTC. It is translated as CSARSSAPLTHEQFF.

This clonotype was counted only a few times. The V gene is TRBV20-1, the J gene TRBJ2-1, with 9 bases fitting TRBD1. Germline values: CDR1 DFQATT, CDR2 SNEGSKA (reference sequence). This CDR3 comprises 14 residues. V lost 6 bases and J lost 6; bases outside the gene matches: 9. CDR3 coding DNA: TGCAGTGCGGTACAGGGGGCACACAGCAATGAGCAGTTCTTC. Encoded protein: CSAVQGAHSNEQFF.

This clonotype showed up many times. V is TRBV18 and J is TRBJ2-7; a possible D gene is TRBD2 (5 bases). Germline V lookup: CDR1 KGHSH, CDR2 LQKENI. This CDR3 comprises 14 residues. The V end was cut by 6 bases, the J end by 7 bases, with 19 bases between. The DNA for the CDR3 is TGTGCCAGCTCGCCCCGGGATCACCCGGGGGAGCAGTACTTC. Translated: CASSPRDHPGEQYF.

Ten or more counts support this clonotype. The rearrangement links TRBV28 to TRBJ1-6, with D unresolved. Germline CDR1 reads MDHEN; CDR2 reads SYDVKM. Trimming shortened V by 7 bases and J by 7 bases, and 20 bases separated the two germline ends. The CDR3 has 16 residues. CDR3 residues: CASTQGGPVVNSPLHF. CDR3 DNA: TGTGCCAGCACCCAAGGCGGCCCCGTCGTGAATTCACCCCTCCACTTT.

This clonotype was counted many times. The chain uses TRBV7-9 and TRBJ2-5; 7 nucleotides align to TRBD1. The CDR3 totals 15 residues. Losses at the gene ends were 7 bases for V and 2 bases for J; bases not matched to a gene: 10. Germline V gene data show CDR1 as SEHNR and CDR2 as FQNEAQ (reference sequence). CDR3 loop: CASMYSDREQETQYF. CDR3 nucleotide sequence: TGTGCCAGCATGTATTCAGACAGGGAACAAGAGACCCAGTACTTC.

This chain links TRBV7-2 with TRBJ2-5; TRBD1 agrees at 7 bases. Germline V CDR1 and CDR2: SGHTA, FQGNSA. This CDR3 is built from 14 residues. The J segment lost 3 bases and the V segment lost 3 bases, leaving 4 bases of the junction unmatched. The CDR3 protein is CASSFQGTEETQYF. The CDR3 DNA sequence: TGTGCCAGCAGCTTTCAGGGGACAGAAGAGACCCAGTACTTC.

This clonotype was recorded a few times. The chain links TRBV7-9 to TRBJ2-3; 8 nucleotides agree with TRBD2. J gave up 5 bases and V 2 bases, and 12 bases lay outside the gene matches. This CDR3 has 17 residues. CDR1 is SEHNR and CDR2 is FQNEAQ in the germline V gene (reference sequence). The CDR3: CASSLFGKRESEDTQYF. The CDR3 region has the DNA TGTGCCAGCAGCTTATTTGGTAAGCGGGAGTCAGAAGATACGCAGTATTTT.

This clonotype showed up many times. The V call is TRBV5-1, the J call TRBJ2-7; 10 bases are shared with TRBD2. V dropped 1 base and J dropped 2; count of bases not matched to a gene: 6. The CDR3 is 16 residues long. The germline gives CDR1 SGHRS, CDR2 YFSETQ. The CDR3 loop reads CASSLPSGSPTYEQYF. CDR3 in DNA: TGCGCCAGCAGCTTGCCTAGCGGGAGCCCCACCTACGAGCAGTACTTC.